This T cell receptor (beta chain) stems from a study of blood T cell repertoires in COVID-19. TCRdb's table, derived via immunoSEQ multiplex PCR, lists solely in-frame clones and lacks some. The repertoire has 130,000 to 150,000 clones, roughly 90% of them found once; the top ten carry more than 1%. The sample holds one count of this clone. Germline V gene lookup returns CDR1 SGHRS and CDR2 YFSETQ. This CDR3 has 14 residues. The V and J ends lost 4 bases and 3 bases respectively, with 11 bases between them. The sequence was obtained from a woman aged 30 to 39 with acute COVID-19. Sequencing input: PBMCs or T cells enriched from blood (not recorded which). This chain connects TRBV5-1 to TRBJ1-5, with D maybe TRBD1 (6 bases). The CDR3, as DNA: TGCGCCAGCAGCGAACAGGGACCCAATCAGCCCCAGCATTTT. This gives the protein CASSEQGPNQPQHF.